The 3 T cell receptor beta chains presented below share a single source sample, sequenced in a study of shared clonotypes between healthy human individuals. Sequencing used immunoSEQ multiplex PCR; TCRdb keeps in-frame clones, though not all of them. The sample consists of fewer than 2.5 million clones, under 95% of them appearing once. The sample comprised naive CD4+ T cells from PBMCs. The sample's subset: CD45RA+ positively selected. The receptors here all came from a man aged 18-30 years in good health. Some clones in this sample may be carry-over from other donors' samples.

In this sample, this clone turned up a few times. The chain joins TRBV2 to TRBJ1-1; D might be TRBD1 (6 bases). The CDR3 extends over 15 amino acids. V lost 4 bases and J lost 4, with 16 bases in between. Germline CDR1 is SNHLY and CDR2 is FYNNEI. The CDR3 region is CASSAFTGISTEAFF. CDR3 nucleotide sequence: TGTGCCAGCAGTGCATTCACAGGGATATCCACTGAAGCTTTCTTT.

The genes are TRBV5-6 and TRBJ2-5; D uncertain. The CDR3 runs 14 residues. CDR1 and CDR2 (germline): SGHDT, YYEEEE. V was cut by 0 bases and J by 4 bases, with 10 bases left in between. The DNA of the CDR3 is TGTGCCAGCAGCTTGGTCGGAGTCTTAGAGACCCAGTACTTC. Amino acid sequence: CASSLVGVLETQYF. Drawing the rest from reference TRBV5-6 and TRBJ2-5, the complete variable domain is DAGVTQSPTHLIKTRGQQVTLRCSPKSGHDTVSWYQQALGQGPQFIFQYYEEEERQRGNFPDRFSGHQFPNYSSELNVNALLLGDSALYLCASSLVGVLETQYFGPGTRLLVL.

J is TRBJ2-7 and V is TRBV2; D is undetermined. The V and J ends lost 4 bases and 9 bases respectively, with 22 bases between them. The germline CDR1 and CDR2 sequences are SNHLY and FYNNEI. CDR3 length: 15 residues. This chain's CDR3 is CASSVESQSPMGQYF. The CDR3 DNA is TGTGCCAGCAGTGTGGAATCACAGAGTCCGATGGGGCAGTACTTC.